This T cell receptor (beta chain) appears in the sequencing data of a study of T cell responses to AZD1222 COVID-19 vaccine. Study-wide results and limits: Most donors were white British and more were female, and clonal diversity was possibly underestimated. Across the whole spike, CD4 TCRs peaked at regions 160-218 and 743-854.

With 9 bases removed from V and 1 base from J, the gap between germline ends came to 9 bases. CDR3 length equals 12 residues. CDR1 is KGHDR, CDR2 SFDVKD, per germline. A remark on this clone: The target antigen is unknown.

Clones were read by immunoSEQ multiplex PCR, and TCRdb kept only the in-frame ones, dropping some. The sample carries 85,000 to 90,000 clones, approximately 85% recorded once. This chain uses TRBV24-1 with TRBJ2-7, with D tentatively TRBD2 (5 bases). The origin of this receptor is an adult in good health. This sample comprised peripheral blood, obtained on day 0 of AZD1222 vaccination. The CDR3 DNA sequence: TGTGCCACCGGTGGGAGTTCCTACGAGCAGTACTTC. Translation: CATGGSSYEQYF.